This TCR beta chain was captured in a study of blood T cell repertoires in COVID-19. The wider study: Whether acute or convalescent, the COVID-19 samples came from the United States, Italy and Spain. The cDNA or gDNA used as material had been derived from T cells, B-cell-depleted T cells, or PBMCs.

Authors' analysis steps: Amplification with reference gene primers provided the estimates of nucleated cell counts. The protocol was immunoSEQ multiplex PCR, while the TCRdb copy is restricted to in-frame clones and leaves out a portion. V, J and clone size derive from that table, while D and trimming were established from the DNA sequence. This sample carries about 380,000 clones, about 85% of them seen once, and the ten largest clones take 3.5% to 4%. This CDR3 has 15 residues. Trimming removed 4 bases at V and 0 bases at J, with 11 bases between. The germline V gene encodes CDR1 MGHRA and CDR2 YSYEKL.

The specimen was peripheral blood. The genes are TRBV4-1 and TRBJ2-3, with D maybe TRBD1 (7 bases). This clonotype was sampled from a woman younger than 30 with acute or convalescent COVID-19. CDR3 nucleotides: TGCGCCAGCAGCCCCAGGGGGGCAAGCACAGATACGCAGTATTTT. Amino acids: CASSPRGASTDTQYF.